The 12 T cell receptor beta chains listed next were all sequenced from one sample in a study of T-cell memory formation after mild COVID-19. Each CDR3 protein gets one entry after TCRdb re-called the 5' RACE reads with MiXCR. Among approximately 50,000 distinct CDR3 sequences listed, about 12% were seen once. The sample consisted of PBMCs or a T cell subset sorted from them (not recorded which). The receptors here all came from a young man who had mild COVID-19 (a few samples of this study predate the infection). Cell type and time point are not known.

This clonotype was observed many times. The V gene is TRBV20-1, the J gene TRBJ2-1; 8 bases align to TRBD1. Germline V gives CDR1 DFQATT, CDR2 SNEGSKA (reference sequence). The J segment lost 7 bases and the V segment lost 6 bases, leaving 14 bases of the junction unmatched. This CDR3 comprises 15 residues. CDR3 in DNA: TGCAGTGCCTTACCTACAGGGGGGCTTCGAAATGAGCAGTTCTTC. Translated: CSALPTGGLRNEQFF.

This clonotype was picked up a small number of times. The V and J genes are TRBV20-1 and TRBJ2-1; D unclear. V was trimmed by 5 bases and J by 10 bases, leaving 12 bases between them. Germline CDR1 DFQATT, CDR2 SNEGSKA (reference sequence). CDR3 length: 11 amino acids. The CDR3 nucleotides are TGCAGTGCTCTAGGAATCGAGGAGCAGTTCTTC. Its protein product is CSALGIEEQFF.

This clonotype was observed a handful of times. V is TRBV2 and J is TRBJ1-5; no reliable D call. Germline CDR1 reads SNHLY; CDR2 reads FYNNEI. The V and J ends lost 7 bases and 4 bases respectively, with 11 bases between them. There are 13 residues in the CDR3. The CDR3 sequence is CASNWGLNQPQHF. The CDR3 coding sequence is TGTGCCAGCAATTGGGGATTGAATCAGCCCCAGCATTTT.

V is TRBV6-2 or TRBV6-3 and J is TRBJ2-3; maybe TRBD2 (5 bases). The CDR3 totals 15 residues. V was cut by 7 bases and J by 3 bases, with 17 bases left in between. The germline V gene encodes CDR1 MNHEY and CDR2 SVGEGT. The CDR3 nucleotides read TGTGCCAGCATGTCTGGCGCCCGGGGTACAGATACGCAGTATTTT. As protein: CASMSGARGTDTQYF.

This clonotype was picked up many times. V usage is TRBV5-6 and J usage is TRBJ2-5, with 12 positions matching TRBD1. Germline values: CDR1 SGHDT, CDR2 YYEEEE. J lost 3 bases, V lost 0 bases, and 3 bases had no gene match. The CDR3 is made up of 16 amino acids. The CDR3, as DNA: TGTGCCAGCAGCTTGGTGGGACAGGGGGCCGAAGAGACCCAGTACTTC. It codes for CASSLVGQGAEETQYF.

This clonotype showed up many times. The chain carries TRBV7-3 and TRBJ2-3, with D perhaps matching TRBD1 (6 bases). This CDR3 region has 14 residues. Germline V gene data show CDR1 as SGHTA and CDR2 as FQGTGA. With 6 bases removed from V and 2 bases from J, the gap between germline ends came to 12 bases. In DNA form, the CDR3 reads TGTGCCAGCAGACTACAGGGTTTCACAGATACGCAGTATTTT. Its translation is CASRLQGFTDTQYF.

This clonotype occurred many times. The chain uses TRBV10-2 and TRBJ2-3; 7 bases fit TRBD2. CDR3 length: 14 amino acids. Germline CDR1 is WSHSY and CDR2 is SAAADI. The J segment lost 5 bases and the V segment lost 7 bases, leaving 9 bases of the junction unmatched. The CDR3 spells CASKGDAGVDTQYF. CDR3 sequence (DNA): TGCGCCAGCAAAGGGGATGCGGGGGTAGATACGCAGTATTTT.

The genes are TRBV18 and TRBJ1-2; maybe TRBD1 (6 bases). The CDR3 has 15 amino acids. Germline V gene data show CDR1 as KGHSH and CDR2 as LQKENI. V lost 2 bases and J 4 bases, leaving 14 bases between the germline ends. DNA of the CDR3: TGTGCCAGCTCACCAACTAGAGGACAGCTCTATGGCTACACCTTC. Amino acids: CASSPTRGQLYGYTF.

The J gene is TRBJ1-2, the V gene TRBV2; weak D call: TRBD1 (6 bases). The germline gives CDR1 SNHLY, CDR2 FYNNEI. The length of the CDR3 is 14 residues. V lost 6 bases and J lost 4, with 15 bases in between. The CDR3 DNA reads TGTGCCAGCAGCCCCAACCCACAGGGCTATGGCTACACCTTC. As protein: CASSPNPQGYGYTF.

This clonotype was counted once. The chain combines TRBV7-2 with TRBJ2-5; D unresolved. Trimming removed 0 bases at V and 5 bases at J, with 7 bases between. Germline V lookup: CDR1 SGHTA, CDR2 FQGNSA. This CDR3 has 13 residues. For the CDR3, the DNA is TGTGCCAGCAGCTTAGCACCCCGGGAGACCCAGTACTTC. Its protein is CASSLAPRETQYF.

Only a few counts were recorded for this clonotype. The chain carries TRBV7-2 and TRBJ2-2; D assignment may be TRBD1 or TRBD2 (5 bases each). Germline loops: CDR1 SGHTA, CDR2 FQGNSA. This CDR3 is built from 16 residues. V was shortened by 1 base and J by 2 bases, with 11 bases between the two germline ends. The CDR3, as DNA: TGTGCCAGCAGCTTAGTCGGGACGGACAACACCGGGGAGCTGTTTTTT. Amino acid sequence: CASSLVGTDNTGELFF. Based on the CDR3 plus reference TRBV7-2 and TRBJ2-2, the full variable domain is GAGVSQSPSNKVTEKGKDVELRCDPISGHTALYWYRQSLGQGLEFLIYFQGNSAPDKSGLPSDRFSAERTGGSVSTLTIQRTQQEDSAVYLCASSLVGTDNTGELFFGEGSRLTVL.

This sequence joins TRBV29-1 and TRBJ2-3; no firm D call. CDR1 SQVTM and CDR2 ANQGSEA come from the germline V gene. The CDR3 is 11 amino acids. V lost 5 bases, J lost 6 bases, and 9 bases lay in between. The CDR3 coding sequence is TGCAGCGTTAAGTATGGGGATACGCAGTATTTT. Amino acids: CSVKYGDTQYF.